This T cell receptor beta chain was observed in a study of T cell responses to AZD1222 COVID-19 vaccine. Points from the study as a whole: In the spike-specific TCR repertoire, nearly half reportedly target unmutated variant regions. Females made up more of the donors, who were largely white British, and clonal diversity may have come out too low. Increased Spike-specific TCR breadth and depth were observed after two AZD1222 doses.

With respect to this clone: The antigen is unknown.

Method: immunoSEQ multiplex PCR; TCRdb's copy keeps in-frame clones and lacks some. There are 190,000 or so clones in the sample; over 85% occur only once, and about 1% lies in the top ten. The CDR3 totals 15 residues. V lost 9 bases, J lost 0 bases, and 12 bases lay in between. The germline V gene has CDR1 SGHTA and CDR2 FQGTGA. Analysis merged second doses at about 4 or about 12 weeks. The chain links TRBV7-3 to TRBJ2-6; D perhaps matches TRBD2 (6 bases). The material was peripheral blood, obtained 28 days after the second AZD1222 dose. This receptor was identified in an adult who received the AZD1222 COVID-19 vaccine. CDR3 bases: TGTGCCAGTAGACGGGGGAGCTCTGGGGCCAACGTCCTGACTTTC. Amino acids: CASRRGSSGANVLTF.